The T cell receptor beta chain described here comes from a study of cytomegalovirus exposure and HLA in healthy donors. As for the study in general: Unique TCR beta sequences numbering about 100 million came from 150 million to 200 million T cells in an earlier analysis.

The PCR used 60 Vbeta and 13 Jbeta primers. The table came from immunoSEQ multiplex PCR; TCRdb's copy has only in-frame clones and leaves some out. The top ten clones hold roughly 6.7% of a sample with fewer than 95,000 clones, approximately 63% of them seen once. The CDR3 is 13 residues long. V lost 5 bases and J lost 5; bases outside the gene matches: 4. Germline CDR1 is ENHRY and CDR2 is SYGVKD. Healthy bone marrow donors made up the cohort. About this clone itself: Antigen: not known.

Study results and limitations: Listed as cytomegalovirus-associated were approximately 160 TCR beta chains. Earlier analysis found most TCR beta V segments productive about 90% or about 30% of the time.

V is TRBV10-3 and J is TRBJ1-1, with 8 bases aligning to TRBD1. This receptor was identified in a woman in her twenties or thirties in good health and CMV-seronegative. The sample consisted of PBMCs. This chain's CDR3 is CAISKTGDTEAFF. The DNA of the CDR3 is TGTGCCATCAGTAAGACAGGGGATACTGAAGCTTTCTTT.